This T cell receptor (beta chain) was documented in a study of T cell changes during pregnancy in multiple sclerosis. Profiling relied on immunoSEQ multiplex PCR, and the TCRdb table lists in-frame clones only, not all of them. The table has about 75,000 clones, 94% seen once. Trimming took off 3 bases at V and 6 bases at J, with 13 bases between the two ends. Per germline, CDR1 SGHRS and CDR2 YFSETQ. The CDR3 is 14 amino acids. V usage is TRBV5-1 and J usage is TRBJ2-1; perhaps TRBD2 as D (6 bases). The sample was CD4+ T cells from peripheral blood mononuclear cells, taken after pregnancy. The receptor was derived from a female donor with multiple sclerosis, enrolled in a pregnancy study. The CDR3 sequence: CASSSRDGGNEQFF. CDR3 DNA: TGCGCCAGCAGCTCCCGGGACGGGGGCAATGAGCAGTTCTTC.